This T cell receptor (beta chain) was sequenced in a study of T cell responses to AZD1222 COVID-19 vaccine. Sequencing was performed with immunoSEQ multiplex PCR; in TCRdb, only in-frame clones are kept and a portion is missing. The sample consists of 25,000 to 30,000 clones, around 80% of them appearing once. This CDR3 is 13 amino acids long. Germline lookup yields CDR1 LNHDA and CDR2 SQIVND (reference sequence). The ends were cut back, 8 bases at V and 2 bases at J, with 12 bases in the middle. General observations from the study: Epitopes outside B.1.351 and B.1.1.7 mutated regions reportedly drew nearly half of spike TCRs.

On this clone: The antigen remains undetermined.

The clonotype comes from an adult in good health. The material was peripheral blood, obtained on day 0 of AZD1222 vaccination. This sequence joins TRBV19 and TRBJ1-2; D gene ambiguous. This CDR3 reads CASRGSLNYGYTF. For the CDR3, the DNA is TGTGCCAGTCGGGGTTCCCTAAACTATGGCTACACCTTC.